These T cell receptor beta chains were read from a single sample in a study of blood T cell repertoires in COVID-19. TCRdb keeps only in-frame clones here, not all; method: immunoSEQ multiplex PCR. The sample shows about 50,000 clones, 75% to 90% of them seen only once. Input material: peripheral blood. Receptors originate from a man aged 60 to 75 with acute or convalescent COVID-19. Each CDR3 is given with its conserved first and last residue. Fields, in order: V gene, clone size, D gene, J gene, CDR3 DNA, CDR3 protein. A D gene is named only where the DNA matches it firmly. The size of a clone is reported for some rows only, either as once, few or many, or as a class for expanded clones.

V: TRBV18
size: few
D: TRBD1
J: TRBJ1-3
DNA: TGTGCCAGCTCGCAAGGGACAGGCCCCTTGGATTTT
CDR3: CASSQGTGPLDF

V: TRBV7-2
size: .
D: TRBD2
J: TRBJ2-5
DNA: TGTGCCAGCAGCCCCCCCCGACTAGCGGGAGTCGAGACCCAGTACTTC
CDR3: CASSPPRLAGVETQYF

V: TRBV2
size: .
D: .
J: TRBJ1-6
DNA: TGTGCCAGCAAAACGGGGGGGGATAATTCACCCCTCCACTTT
CDR3: CASKTGGDNSPLHF

V: TRBV9
size: few
D: .
J: TRBJ1-3
DNA: TGTGCCAGCAGCGCTAACTCCTATGGGCCTGGAAACACCATATATTTT
CDR3: CASSANSYGPGNTIYF

V: TRBV30
size: once
D: .
J: TRBJ2-2
DNA: TGTGCCTGGACTCCAGGGGTGGACGGGGAGCTGTTTTTT
CDR3: CAWTPGVDGELFF

V: TRBV7-2
size: .
D: TRBD2
J: TRBJ2-7
DNA: TGTGCCAGCAGCACGCGGGGGGGCTACGAGCAGTACTTC
CDR3: CASSTRGGYEQYF

V: TRBV10-3
size: .
D: .
J: TRBJ1-2
DNA: TGTGCCATCACTTCTCCGCGGAGCTATGGCTACACCTTC
CDR3: CAITSPRSYGYTF

V: TRBV27
size: .
D: TRBD2
J: TRBJ2-7
DNA: TGTGCCAGCAGTTTACTAGCGGGACGCGAAGAGCAGTACTTC
CDR3: CASSLLAGREEQYF

V: TRBV25-1
size: .
D: .
J: TRBJ1-6
DNA: TGTGCCAGCAGCCGATCGGGCTCCTATAATTCACCCCTCCACTTT
CDR3: CASSRSGSYNSPLHF

V: TRBV5-8
size: few
D: .
J: TRBJ1-5
DNA: TGTGCCAGCAGCCCCGATCAGCCCCAGCATTTT
CDR3: CASSPDQPQHF

V: TRBV24-1
size: .
D: TRBD1
J: TRBJ1-2
DNA: TGTGCCACCAGTGAGACTCGGGACAGCAGTAACTATGGCTACACCTTC
CDR3: CATSETRDSSNYGYTF

V: TRBV7-3
size: .
D: .
J: TRBJ2-1
DNA: TGTGCCAGCAGCTTAAATCAGGACAATGAGCAGTTCTTC
CDR3: CASSLNQDNEQFF

V: TRBV29-1
size: .
D: TRBD2
J: TRBJ2-2
DNA: TGCAGCGTTCCGGGGGGAGGGCTGACCGGGGAGCTGTTTTTT
CDR3: CSVPGGGLTGELFF

V: TRBV7-9
size: .
D: .
J: TRBJ1-4
DNA: TGTGCCAGCAACCTACAGGGCTATGAAAAACTGTTTTTT
CDR3: CASNLQGYEKLFF

V: TRBV19
size: .
D: .
J: TRBJ2-1
DNA: TGTGCCAGTAGCTCGGAGGAGGGGCTAGCCGGCTATGAGCAGTTCTTC
CDR3: CASSSEEGLAGYEQFF

V: TRBV6-2/TRBV6-3
size: .
D: .
J: TRBJ2-7
DNA: TGTGCCAGCAGTTCCGTTCGGCGGGACCTACTAGGGGAGCAGTACTTC
CDR3: CASSSVRRDLLGEQYF

V: TRBV7-6
size: .
D: TRBD1
J: TRBJ1-2
DNA: TGTGCCAGCAGCCGAGTTGCGGGACAGATAAACTATGGCTACACCTTC
CDR3: CASSRVAGQINYGYTF

V: TRBV23-1
size: .
D: TRBD1
J: TRBJ1-1
DNA: TGCGCCAGCAGTCGGAAGGACAGGGGTCGCGGAGCTTTCTTT
CDR3: CASSRKDRGRGAFF

V: TRBV6-5
size: .
D: TRBD2
J: TRBJ2-7
DNA: TGTGCCAGCTCGGTTGTAGGCGGGAGTACCTACGAGCAGTACTTC
CDR3: CASSVVGGSTYEQYF

V: TRBV5-1
size: .
D: TRBD2
J: TRBJ2-3
DNA: TGCGCCAGCAGCTACGGGACGATATGGGGAGGGAGCACAGATACGCAGTATTTT
CDR3: CASSYGTIWGGSTDTQYF

V: TRBV28
size: .
D: TRBD2
J: TRBJ2-7
DNA: TGTGCCAGCAGCCCGGGGACTAGCGGGAGGGAACCAACCTACGAGCAGTACTTC
CDR3: CASSPGTSGREPTYEQYF

V: TRBV30
size: .
D: .
J: TRBJ2-1
DNA: TGTGCCTGTATAACCGGAGGGAATGAGCAGTTCTTC
CDR3: CACITGGNEQFF

V: TRBV28
size: .
D: TRBD1
J: TRBJ1-2
DNA: TGTGCCAGCAGTCCCGGCGGAGGGGGCGGTTATGGCTACACCTTC
CDR3: CASSPGGGGGYGYTF

V: TRBV4-1
size: .
D: .
J: TRBJ1-5
DNA: TGCGCCAGCAGCCAAGACCGAGGGATCGGCCAGCCCCAGCATTTT
CDR3: CASSQDRGIGQPQHF

V: TRBV5-6
size: .
D: .
J: TRBJ1-1
DNA: TGTGCCAGCAGCTTGATGCCGGGAGGGAACACTGAAGCTTTCTTT
CDR3: CASSLMPGGNTEAFF

V: TRBV10-3
size: once
D: TRBD2
J: TRBJ2-1
DNA: TGTGCCATCAGTGGCGGGAGCTCCTACAATGAGCAGTTCTTC
CDR3: CAISGGSSYNEQFF

V: TRBV6-4
size: .
D: TRBD2
J: TRBJ2-5
DNA: TGTGCCAGCAGTCAGACTAGCGGGAGAGGAGAGACCCAGTACTTC
CDR3: CASSQTSGRGETQYF

V: TRBV30
size: .
D: TRBD1
J: TRBJ1-3
DNA: TGTGCCTGGAGCGGACAGGGCACTCGAAACACCATATATTTT
CDR3: CAWSGQGTRNTIYF

V: TRBV29-1
size: .
D: TRBD1
J: TRBJ1-1
DNA: TGCAGCGTTGTTGGTTCGGACAGGGGGAACACTGAAGCTTTCTTT
CDR3: CSVVGSDRGNTEAFF

V: TRBV5-1
size: .
D: .
J: TRBJ2-5
DNA: TGCGCCAGCAGCTCCCCTGTACCGGGCCAAGAGACCCAGTACTTC
CDR3: CASSSPVPGQETQYF

V: TRBV30
size: .
D: .
J: TRBJ1-5
DNA: TGTGCCTGGAGCGAAGGGGCCGGCAGTAGCAATCAGCCCCAGCATTTT
CDR3: CAWSEGAGSSNQPQHF

V: TRBV6-2/TRBV6-3
size: once
D: .
J: TRBJ1-2
DNA: TGTGCCAGCAGTTCTAGGACATATAATAACTATGGCTACACCTTC
CDR3: CASSSRTYNNYGYTF

V: TRBV6-6
size: .
D: TRBD1
J: TRBJ1-1
DNA: TGTGCCAGCAGTTACCCGGGACAGGAACACACTGAAGCTTTCTTT
CDR3: CASSYPGQEHTEAFF

V: TRBV10-2
size: .
D: TRBD1
J: TRBJ1-6
DNA: TGCGCCAGCAGTGAGTCGATGTCCGGGACAGTAAATTCACCCCTCCACTTT
CDR3: CASSESMSGTVNSPLHF

V: TRBV18
size: once
D: TRBD2
J: TRBJ2-5
DNA: TGTGCCAGCTCGCGGGGGTACCAAGAGACCCAGTACTTC
CDR3: CASSRGYQETQYF

V: TRBV6-5
size: .
D: .
J: TRBJ2-7
DNA: TGTGCCAGCAGTTACTCCTCGTCCTACGAGCAGTACTTC
CDR3: CASSYSSSYEQYF

V: TRBV3-1/TRBV3-2
size: .
D: .
J: TRBJ2-7
DNA: TGTGCCAGCAGCCAAGAAAGTCTACGGGGGAGGTTTCACGAGCAGTACTTC
CDR3: CASSQESLRGRFHEQYF

V: TRBV5-4
size: .
D: .
J: TRBJ1-2
DNA: TGTGCCAGCAGCTTCGGAGGGAGAGATGGCTACACCTTC
CDR3: CASSFGGRDGYTF

V: TRBV28
size: .
D: TRBD1
J: TRBJ1-2
DNA: TGTGCCAGCAGTTTACGGGACAGAAACTATGGCTACACCTTC
CDR3: CASSLRDRNYGYTF

V: TRBV24-1
size: .
D: .
J: TRBJ2-2
DNA: TGTGCCACCACCTCTGGGACATCCGGGGAGCTGTTTTTT
CDR3: CATTSGTSGELFF

V: TRBV28
size: .
D: .
J: TRBJ2-3
DNA: TGTGCCAGCAGTTTAGTCGGCGGGACAGGCACAGATACGCAGTATTTT
CDR3: CASSLVGGTGTDTQYF

V: TRBV19
size: .
D: TRBD1
J: TRBJ1-1
DNA: TGTGCCAGTGGGGGACAGACTTCAAAGACTGAAGCTTTCTTT
CDR3: CASGGQTSKTEAFF

V: TRBV28
size: .
D: .
J: TRBJ2-7
DNA: TGTGCCAGCAGTTTGAGGGCCGGGTCACAGCAGTACTTC
CDR3: CASSLRAGSQQYF

V: TRBV5-1
size: .
D: TRBD1
J: TRBJ2-5
DNA: TGCGCCAGCAGGACAGGGGCGTGGGTAAACCAAGAGACCCAGTACTTC
CDR3: CASRTGAWVNQETQYF

V: TRBV19
size: .
D: .
J: TRBJ2-1
DNA: TGTGCCAGTAGTACCCGCCATAGCTCGGGAGTGATAGGCAATGAGCAGTTCTTC
CDR3: CASSTRHSSGVIGNEQFF

V: TRBV6-6
size: .
D: TRBD2
J: TRBJ2-5
DNA: TGTGCCAGCAGTACGGGACTAGCGGTAGAGACCCAGTACTTC
CDR3: CASSTGLAVETQYF

V: TRBV5-3
size: once
D: TRBD2
J: TRBJ2-3
DNA: TGTGCCAGAAGCCAAAGCGGGAGAATGACAGATACGCAGTATTTT
CDR3: CARSQSGRMTDTQYF

V: TRBV7-3
size: .
D: .
J: TRBJ2-1
DNA: TGTGCCAGCAGCCCGCGTGCGGGGTACAATGAGCAGTTCTTC
CDR3: CASSPRAGYNEQFF